These 23 T cell receptor beta chains were sequenced from one sample in a study of cytomegalovirus exposure and HLA in healthy donors. Primers included in the PCR were 60 Vbeta and 13 Jbeta primers. Produced via immunoSEQ multiplex PCR; TCRdb's table is partial and in-frame only. The sample lists about 140,000 clones; 80% were seen once. The sample comprised PBMCs. Receptor source: a man aged 30 to 45 in good health and CMV-seronegative.

The chain uses TRBV6-5 and TRBJ2-4; the match to TRBD2 covers 10 bases. V gave up 4 bases and J gave up 1 base; unmatched junction bases: 4. This CDR3 region has 16 residues. From germline, CDR1 is MNHEY and CDR2 SVGAGI. CDR3 sequence (DNA): TGTGCCAGCAGTTCTCTAGCGGGAGAGGCCAAAAACATTCAGTACTTC. It is translated as CASSSLAGEAKNIQYF.

The J gene is TRBJ1-2, the V gene TRBV7-8; TRBD1 agrees at 8 bases. Trimming removed 5 bases from V and 8 bases from J; junction bases left unmatched: 7. Per the germline V gene, CDR1 is SGHVS and CDR2 is FQNEAQ. The CDR3 is made up of 13 amino acids. DNA of the CDR3: TGTGCCAGCAGCCCAGGACAGGGCGGCGGCTACACCTTC. Its translation is CASSPGQGGGYTF.

V gene TRBV12-1 combines with J gene TRBJ2-3; the table gives TRBD2 as D, unverified against the DNA. TRBV12-1 is tagged as a pseudogene. The CDR3 is 14 residues long. DNA for the CDR3: TGTGCCAACAGCCCTGAGGAGGGGAGGGATACGCAGTATTTT. Translated, it gives CANSPEEGRDTQYF.

The CDR3, as DNA: TGTGCCAGCAGCTTCCGGGTGGGCTACGAGCAGTACTTC. Amino acids: CASSFRVGYEQYF. The chain recombines TRBV7-9 with TRBJ2-7; D is unclear. Trimming left V 3 bases short and J 3 bases short, with 9 bases between. CDR1 and CDR2 from the germline V gene are SEHNR and FQNEAQ (reference sequence). This CDR3 region has 13 residues.

This chain uses TRBV6-1 with TRBJ1-3; a weak D match, TRBD1 (5 bases). The germline V and J ends were trimmed by 4 bases and 1 base, with 5 bases remaining between them. Germline V gene sequence: CDR1 MNHNS, CDR2 SASEGT. CDR3 length: 13 residues. CDR3 sequence (DNA): TGTGCCAGCAGTGCAGGGTCTGGAAACACCATATATTTT. Protein sequence: CASSAGSGNTIYF.

The J gene is TRBJ2-6, the V gene TRBV11-2; D is possibly TRBD1 (6 bases). The germline V gene has CDR1 SGHAT and CDR2 FQNNGV. V lost 7 bases and J lost 1, with 11 bases in between. This CDR3 comprises 15 residues. The CDR3 is CASTQRGSGANVLTF. The CDR3 DNA is TGTGCCAGCACCCAAAGGGGGTCTGGGGCCAACGTCCTGACTTTC.

The chain combines TRBV7-9 with TRBJ2-1; perhaps TRBD2 as D (6 bases). Trimming removed 2 bases at V and 9 bases at J, with 17 bases between. Germline V CDR1 and CDR2: SEHNR, FQNEAQ (reference sequence). The CDR3 contains 15 residues. CDR3 sequence reads: CASSLRAGTGGEQFF. The DNA for the CDR3 is TGTGCCAGCAGCTTAAGGGCGGGAACTGGGGGTGAGCAGTTCTTC.

V and J are TRBV13 and TRBJ2-2; 9 bases align to TRBD2. The ends lost 5 bases at V and 2 bases at J; junction bases unmatched: 3. CDR1 PRHDT and CDR2 FYEKMQ come from the germline V gene (reference sequence). This CDR3 is 15 amino acids long. The chain's CDR3 is CASSTSGFNTGELFF. The CDR3 DNA reads as TGTGCCAGCAGCACTAGCGGGTTTAACACCGGGGAGCTGTTTTTT.

V and J are TRBV5-3 and TRBJ2-3, with D possibly being TRBD1 (6 bases). TRBV5-3 is sorted into the ORF group, with uncertain function. V lost 3 bases, J lost 2 bases, and 19 bases lay in between. This CDR3 comprises 17 residues. CDR3 in DNA: TGTGCCAGAAGCTGGACAGAAAGAGTAAGCATCACAGATACGCAGTATTTT. It encodes CARSWTERVSITDTQYF.

The V call is TRBV7-6, the J call TRBJ1-5; D possibly corresponds to TRBD1 (5 bases). Deletions cut 5 bases from V and 4 bases from J, with 15 bases between. The CDR3 runs 15 residues. Germline values: CDR1 SGHVS, CDR2 FNYEAQ. As DNA, the CDR3 is TGTGCCAGCAGCCGGGCATCAGGGTTAAATCAGCCCCAGCATTTT. Translating gives CASSRASGLNQPQHF.

The V gene is TRBV11-3, the J gene TRBJ2-7; tentative D call: TRBD1 (6 bases). Germline CDR1 SGHNT, CDR2 YENEEA. This CDR3 spans 13 amino acids. V shed 1 base and J shed 3 bases, with 7 bases lying between them. CDR3 residues: CASSLAQGYEQYF. The CDR3 nucleotides are TGTGCCAGCAGCTTAGCACAGGGCTACGAGCAGTACTTC.

This sequence joins TRBV7-9 and TRBJ2-5; 8 nucleotides line up with TRBD1. The germline CDR1 and CDR2 sequences are SEHNR and FQNEAQ (reference sequence). The CDR3 is 14 residues long. Trimming took 5 bases from V and 4 from J; bases not matched to a gene: 6. CDR3 amino acids: CASSLQTGAETQYF. For the CDR3, the DNA is TGTGCCAGCAGCCTGCAGACAGGGGCAGAGACCCAGTACTTC. Supplemented by reference TRBV7-9 and TRBJ2-5, the full variable domain reads DTGVSQNPRHKITKRGQNVTFRCDPISEHNRLYWYRQTLGQGPEFLTYFQNEAQLEKSRLLSDRFSAERPKGSFSTLEIQRTEQGDSAMYLCASSLQTGAETQYFGPGTRLLVL.

This sequence joins TRBV6-5 and TRBJ2-5; 7 bases line up with TRBD2. CDR1 is MNHEY, CDR2 SVGAGI, per germline. V was clipped by 5 bases and J by 5 bases; unmatched bases: 5. The CDR3 covers 13 residues. CDR3 sequence reads: CASSETSTETQYF. CDR3 DNA: TGTGCCAGCAGTGAGACTAGCACGGAGACCCAGTACTTC.

V is TRBV28 and J is TRBJ2-3; TRBD2 agrees at 10 bases. The CDR3 consists of 16 residues. Germline V gene lookup returns CDR1 MDHEN and CDR2 SYDVKM. Trimming took 6 bases from V and 5 from J; bases not matched to a gene: 11. The CDR3 protein is CASSPRLAGALDTQYF. In nucleotides, the CDR3 is TGTGCCAGCAGCCCGAGGCTAGCGGGAGCATTAGATACGCAGTATTTT.

This chain joins TRBV18 and TRBJ2-7; 9 bases line up with TRBD1. The J segment lost 0 bases and the V segment lost 6 bases, leaving 6 bases of the junction unmatched. Germline V gives CDR1 KGHSH, CDR2 LQKENI. The CDR3 sequence is 15 residues long. The DNA for the CDR3 is TGTGCCAGCTCGAGGGACAGGGATTTCTCCTACGAGCAGTACTTC. It codes for CASSRDRDFSYEQYF.

The V call is TRBV9, the J call TRBJ1-1; D is ambiguous. The germline gives CDR1 SGDLS, CDR2 YYNGEE. The CDR3 is 14 amino acids. The germline V and J ends were trimmed by 4 bases and 5 bases, with 15 bases remaining between them. The CDR3 is CASSKRPERTEAFF. CDR3 DNA sequence: TGTGCCAGCAGCAAAAGGCCCGAGAGGACTGAAGCTTTCTTT. The full variable domain, its missing parts supplied by reference TRBV9 and TRBJ1-1, is DSGVTQTPKHLITATGQRVTLRCSPRSGDLSVYWYQQSLDQGLQFLIQYYNGEERAKGNILERFSAQQFPDLHSELNLSSLELGDSALYFCASSKRPERTEAFFGQGTRLTVV.

This rearrangement joins TRBV28 to TRBJ2-7, with D possibly TRBD2 on 6 matching bases. V was cut by 3 bases and J by 1 base, with 10 bases left in between. The CDR3 covers 14 residues. CDR1 is MDHEN and CDR2 is SYDVKM in the germline V gene. The CDR3 coding sequence is TGTGCCAGCAGTTTGTGGGACTCTTCCTACGAGCAGTACTTC. Translating gives CASSLWDSSYEQYF.

The chain uses TRBV5-4 and TRBJ1-4; 9 nucleotides line up with TRBD1. CDR1 and CDR2 (germline): SGHNT, YYREEE (reference sequence). The ends lost 5 bases at V and 8 bases at J; junction bases unmatched: 7. CDR3 size: 14 residues. Written as DNA, the CDR3 is TGTGCCAGCAGGGGGGGGACAGGGCAAGAAAAACTGTTTTTT. It encodes CASRGGTGQEKLFF.

The J gene is TRBJ2-6, the V gene TRBV11-2; D is undetermined. Trimming took off 4 bases at V and 0 bases at J, with 7 bases between the two ends. CDR3 length equals 15 residues. Germline lookup yields CDR1 SGHAT and CDR2 FQNNGV. Written as DNA, the CDR3 is TGTGCCAGCAGCTCCCTTCGCTCTGGGGCCAACGTCCTGACTTTC. Translating gives CASSSLRSGANVLTF. Using reference TRBV11-2 and TRBJ2-6 for the parts outside the CDR3, the full variable domain is EAGVAQSPRYKIIEKRQSVAFWCNPISGHATLYWYQQILGQGPKLLIQFQNNGVVDDSQLPKDRFSAERLKGVDSTLKIQPAKLEDSAVYLCASSSLRSGANVLTFGAGSRLTVL.

This clone occurred once. V is TRBV30 and J is TRBJ1-1; no reliable D call. Germline lookup yields CDR1 GTSNPN and CDR2 SVGIG (reference sequence). The V and J ends lost 2 bases and 5 bases respectively, with 15 bases between them. The CDR3 contains 14 residues. CDR3 region: CAWSSESMLTEAFF. In DNA form, the CDR3 reads TGTGCCTGGAGTTCGGAGAGTATGCTGACTGAAGCTTTCTTT.

The chain joins TRBV10-3 to TRBJ2-3; tentatively, D is TRBD1 (6 bases). Germline V gene sequence: CDR1 ENHRY, CDR2 SYGVKD. This CDR3 spans 16 amino acids. The ends were cut back, 2 bases at V and 3 bases at J, with 15 bases in the middle. The CDR3 reads CAISEGVAGVTDTQYF. The DNA for the CDR3 is TGTGCCATCAGTGAGGGGGTGGCAGGGGTAACAGATACGCAGTATTTT.

The V gene is TRBV18, the J gene TRBJ2-5; D gene unclear. CDR3 length: 13 amino acids. CDR1 is KGHSH and CDR2 is LQKENI in the germline V gene. The V end was cut by 6 bases, the J end by 4 bases, with 12 bases between. The CDR3 DNA is TGTGCCAGCTCCCAAGCAATACGAGAGACCCAGTACTTC. This sequence encodes CASSQAIRETQYF.

Concerning this clone itself: Different DNA sequences within this sample yield the same CDR3. This chain joins TRBV11-2 and TRBJ1-1, with a tentative D call TRBD1 (6 bases). V lost 3 bases, J lost 2 bases, and 10 bases lay in between. The CDR3 contains 14 residues. CDR1 is SGHAT and CDR2 is FQNNGV in the germline V gene. The CDR3: CASSLVGGNTEAFF. The CDR3 nucleotides are TGTGCCAGCAGCTTGGTTGGGGGCAACACTGAAGCTTTCTTT.